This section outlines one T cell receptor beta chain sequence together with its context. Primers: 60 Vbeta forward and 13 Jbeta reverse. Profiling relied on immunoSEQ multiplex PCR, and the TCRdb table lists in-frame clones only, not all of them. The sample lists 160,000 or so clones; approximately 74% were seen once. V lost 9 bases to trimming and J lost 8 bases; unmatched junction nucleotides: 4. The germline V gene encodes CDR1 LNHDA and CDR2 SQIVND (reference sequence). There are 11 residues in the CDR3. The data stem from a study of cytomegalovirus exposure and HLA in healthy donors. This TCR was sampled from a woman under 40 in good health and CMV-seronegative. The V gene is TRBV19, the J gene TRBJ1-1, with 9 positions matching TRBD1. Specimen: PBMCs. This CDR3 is CASTTGGEAFF. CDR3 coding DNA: TGTGCCAGCACAACAGGGGGCGAAGCTTTCTTT.